The 7 T cell receptor beta chains given below trace back to one sample, sequenced in a study of radiation and T cells in renal cell carcinoma. Here immunoSEQ multiplex PCR was the method, and the copy in TCRdb shows in-frame clones only, minus some. The sample shows 100,000 to 150,000 clones, more than 70% of them seen only once. As for time point: blood 2 weeks post-SBRT. Sample treatment: 15 Gy SBRT to primary tumor, nephrectomy 4 weeks later. Sequencing used blood, obtained from a patient whose treatment included radiotherapy and nephrectomy. These receptors all come from a woman in her 70s with renal cell carcinoma.

This chain links TRBV5-1 with TRBJ2-7; 11 nucleotides line up with TRBD2. V dropped 4 bases and J dropped 1; count of bases not matched to a gene: 10. Germline CDR1 is SGHRS and CDR2 is YFSETQ. The CDR3 contains 17 residues. For the CDR3, the DNA is TGCGCCAGCAGCCCCTTCCCGACTAGCGGGGTATCCTACGAGCAGTACTTC. This gives the protein CASSPFPTSGVSYEQYF.

The CDR3 region is CASSLDREGRNEQFF. The CDR3 DNA reads TGTGCCAGCAGTTTGGACAGGGAGGGTCGCAATGAGCAGTTCTTC. The chain has TRBV6-5 and TRBJ2-1, with D possibly TRBD1 on 8 matching bases. V lost 4 bases and J lost 6, with 16 bases in between. The V gene's germline CDR1 is MNHEY and CDR2 SVGAGI. CDR3 length: 15 residues.

Only a few counts were recorded for this clone. V usage is TRBV2 and J usage is TRBJ2-7; D uncertain. Per germline, CDR1 SNHLY and CDR2 FYNNEI. V shed 9 bases and J shed 6 bases, with 18 bases lying between them. The CDR3 totals 13 residues. CDR3 region: CASSLTWDTEQYF. The DNA of the CDR3 is TGTGCCAGTAGCCTCACCTGGGATACCGAGCAGTACTTC.

J is TRBJ2-7 and V is TRBV19, with 10 positions matching TRBD1. This CDR3 is built from 14 residues. CDR1 LNHDA and CDR2 SQIVND come from the germline V gene (reference sequence). Losses at the gene ends were 5 bases for V and 5 bases for J; bases not matched to a gene: 6. CDR3 protein: CASSETGGLNEQYF. Here the CDR3 DNA reads TGTGCCAGTAGTGAGACAGGGGGCCTCAACGAGCAGTACTTC.

The rearrangement links TRBV7-2 to TRBJ1-3; D is undetermined. The V gene's germline CDR1 is SGHTA and CDR2 FQGNSA. This CDR3 spans 13 amino acids. V was trimmed by 5 bases and J by 3 bases, leaving 8 bases between them. As DNA, the CDR3 is TGTGCCAGCAGCCCCCGGATTGGAAACACCATATATTTT. Residues: CASSPRIGNTIYF.

The chain has TRBV29-1 and TRBJ1-2; tentative D call: TRBD1 (6 bases). V was shortened by 5 bases and J by 8 bases, with 15 bases between the two germline ends. The CDR3 is made up of 12 amino acids. CDR1 and CDR2 (germline): SQVTM, ANQGSEA. The CDR3: CSVTTGYDGYTF. The CDR3 DNA reads as TGCAGCGTTACAACAGGGTACGACGGCTACACCTTC.

The genes are TRBV7-9 and TRBJ1-2; possibly TRBD1 for D (5 bases). Germline CDR1 and CDR2: SEHNR and FQNEAQ (reference sequence). The CDR3 has 12 residues. Trimming took off 6 bases at V and 5 bases at J, with 10 bases between the two ends. The CDR3 protein is CASRRDVYGYTF. In nucleotides, the CDR3 is TGTGCCAGCAGACGGGACGTTTATGGCTACACCTTC.